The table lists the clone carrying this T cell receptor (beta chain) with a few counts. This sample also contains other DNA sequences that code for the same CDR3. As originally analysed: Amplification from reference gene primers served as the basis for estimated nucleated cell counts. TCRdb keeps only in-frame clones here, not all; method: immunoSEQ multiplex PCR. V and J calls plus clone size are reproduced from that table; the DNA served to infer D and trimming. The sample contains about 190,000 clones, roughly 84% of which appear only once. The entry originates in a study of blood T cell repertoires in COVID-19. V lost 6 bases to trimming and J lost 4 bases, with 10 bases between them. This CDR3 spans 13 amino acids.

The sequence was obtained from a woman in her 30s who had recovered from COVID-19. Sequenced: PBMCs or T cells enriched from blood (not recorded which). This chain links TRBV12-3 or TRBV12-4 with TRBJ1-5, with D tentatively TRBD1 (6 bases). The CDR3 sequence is CASRPTGNQPQHF. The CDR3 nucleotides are TGTGCCAGCAGACCTACAGGGAATCAGCCCCAGCATTTT.